Shown below are 12 T cell receptor beta chains from a single sample sequenced in a study of blood T cells in healthy people across ages. A second PCR, run for about 7 to 11 cycles, used a sample-barcoded 5' primer plus a J-beta primer mix. TCRdb processed the 5' RACE reads anew with MiXCR; each CDR3 protein has one entry. The sample includes about 640,000 distinct CDR3 sequences, around three fifths of them seen just once. Sequencing used blood. These TCRs come from a man between 60 and 70 years old in good health.

The chain joins TRBV20-1 to TRBJ1-2, with TRBD1 matching over 8 bases. The CDR3 has 15 residues. CDR1 is DFQATT, CDR2 SNEGSKA, per germline (reference sequence). With 3 bases clipped from V and 9 bases from J, the junction kept 15 bases outside the gene matches. The CDR3 nucleotides are TGCAGTGCTAGGGGAACCAGATCAGGGGGCGGGCGCTACACCTTC. This codes for CSARGTRSGGGRYTF.

The V gene is TRBV12-3 or TRBV12-4, the J gene TRBJ1-5, with a weak D call TRBD1 (5 bases). CDR3 size: 13 residues. V was trimmed by 5 bases and J by 4 bases, leaving 9 bases between them. The CDR3 loop is CASSGGRNQPQHF. In DNA form, the CDR3 reads TGTGCCAGCAGTGGGGGACGGAATCAGCCCCAGCATTTT.

The chain uses TRBV5-1 and TRBJ1-6, with D perhaps matching TRBD1 (6 bases). The CDR3 has 16 amino acids. With 0 bases removed from V and 7 bases from J, the gap between germline ends came to 14 bases. Germline lookup yields CDR1 SGHRS and CDR2 YFSETQ. Written as DNA, the CDR3 is TGCGCCAGCAGCTTGGATCCGGGGGCGGTAAATTCACCCCTCCACTTT. Translating it yields CASSLDPGAVNSPLHF.

The genes are TRBV6-5 and TRBJ2-7; either TRBD1 or TRBD2 may fit D (7 bases each). Trimming stripped 5 bases from V and 4 bases from J, with 18 bases between. CDR1 and CDR2 from the germline V gene are MNHEY and SVGAGI. The CDR3 runs to 15 residues. The CDR3 sequence: CASSPQGGDFYEQYF. The CDR3, as DNA: TGTGCCAGCAGTCCTCAGGGGGGGGATTTTTACGAGCAGTACTTC.

This chain connects TRBV19 to TRBJ2-3, with D perhaps TRBD2 (7 bases). CDR1 is LNHDA, CDR2 SQIVND, per germline (reference sequence). V was shortened by 9 bases and J by 6 bases, with 16 bases between the two germline ends. This CDR3 has 13 amino acids. CDR3 region: CASWGGAGDTQYF. The CDR3 DNA follows: TGTGCCAGCTGGGGGGGGGCAGGTGATACGCAGTATTTT.

The CDR3 protein is CASSPNFRAANYGYTF. CDR3 DNA sequence: TGTGCCAGCAGCCCTAACTTCAGGGCGGCTAACTATGGCTACACCTTC. The chain employs TRBV3-1 and TRBJ1-2; weak D call: TRBD1 (5 bases). The V gene's germline CDR1 is LGHDT and CDR2 YNNKEL (reference sequence). CDR3 size: 16 residues. The germline V and J ends were trimmed by 4 bases and 0 bases, with 15 bases remaining between them.

This clonotype was detected only a few times. The chain combines TRBV15 with TRBJ2-6; a possible D gene is TRBD1 (6 bases). With 1 base removed from V and 0 bases from J, the gap between germline ends came to 16 bases. CDR3 length equals 19 residues. Germline lookup yields CDR1 LNHNV and CDR2 YYDKDF (reference sequence). Written as DNA, the CDR3 is TGTGCCACCAGCAGAGGGATCAGCGACAGGTACTCTGGGGCCAACGTCCTGACTTTC. It is translated as CATSRGISDRYSGANVLTF.

In this sample, this clonotype turned up a few times. V gene TRBV20-1 combines with J gene TRBJ1-1; D remains unclear. The CDR3 has 12 residues. Germline CDR1 and CDR2: DFQATT and SNEGSKA (reference sequence). Trimming cost V 4 bases and J 2 bases, with 8 bases left between them. The CDR3 DNA follows: TGCAGTGCTATTATTACCAACACTGAAGCTTTCTTT. Residues: CSAIITNTEAFF.

The CDR3 spells CSASVGQGWNEQFF. The CDR3 nucleotides are TGCAGTGCTAGTGTAGGACAGGGCTGGAATGAGCAGTTCTTC. The V call is TRBV20-1, the J call TRBJ2-1; 8 bases are a match to TRBD1. V trimming: 3 bases; J trimming: 7 bases; junction bases outside the gene matches: 8. The CDR3 is 14 residues long. CDR1 is DFQATT and CDR2 is SNEGSKA in the germline V gene (reference sequence).

This chain links TRBV28 with TRBJ2-3; 8 nucleotides agree with TRBD2. This CDR3 contains 18 residues. Trimming cost V 3 bases and J 8 bases; bases outside gene matches: 19. The germline gives CDR1 MDHEN, CDR2 SYDVKM. CDR3 in amino acids: CASSLAPGYGNSGATQYF. For the CDR3, the DNA is TGTGCCAGCAGTTTGGCCCCAGGGTATGGCAATAGCGGGGCTACGCAGTATTTT.

The chain carries TRBV3-1 and TRBJ1-1; 7 nucleotides match TRBD1. The CDR3 is 14 residues long. With V trimmed by 0 bases and J by 6 bases, 4 bases remained unmatched. The germline V gene has CDR1 LGHDT and CDR2 YNNKEL (reference sequence). The CDR3 nucleotides are TGTGCCAGCAGCCAAGATAGGGGGCCAGCTGAAGCTTTCTTT. Protein sequence: CASSQDRGPAEAFF.

This rearrangement joins TRBV29-1 to TRBJ1-2; weak D call: TRBD1 (5 bases). Germline CDR1 reads SQVTM; CDR2 reads ANQGSEA. The CDR3 consists of 12 residues. Deletions cut 4 bases from V and 6 bases from J, with 12 bases between. The CDR3 nucleotides read TGCAGCGTTGGCCGGGACGTCGATGGCTACACCTTC. It encodes CSVGRDVDGYTF.